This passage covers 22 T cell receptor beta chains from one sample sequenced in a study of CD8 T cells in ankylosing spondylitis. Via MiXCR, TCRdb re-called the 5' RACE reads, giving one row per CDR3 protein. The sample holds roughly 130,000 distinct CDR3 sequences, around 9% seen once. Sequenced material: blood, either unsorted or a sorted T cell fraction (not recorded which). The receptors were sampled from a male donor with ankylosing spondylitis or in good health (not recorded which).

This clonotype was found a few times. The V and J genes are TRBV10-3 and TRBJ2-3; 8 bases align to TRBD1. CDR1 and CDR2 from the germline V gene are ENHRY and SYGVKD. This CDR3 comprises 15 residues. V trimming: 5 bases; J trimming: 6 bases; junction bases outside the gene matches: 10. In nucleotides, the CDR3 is TGTGCCATCAGTTCCCCGGGACAGGTGGTTGATACGCAGTATTTT. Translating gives CAISSPGQVVDTQYF.

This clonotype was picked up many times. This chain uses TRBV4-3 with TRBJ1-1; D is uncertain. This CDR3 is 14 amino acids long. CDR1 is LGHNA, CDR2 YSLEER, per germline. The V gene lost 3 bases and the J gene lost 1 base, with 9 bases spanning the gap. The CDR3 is CASSQQQRNTEAFF. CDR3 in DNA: TGCGCCAGCAGCCAGCAACAGAGGAACACTGAAGCTTTCTTT.

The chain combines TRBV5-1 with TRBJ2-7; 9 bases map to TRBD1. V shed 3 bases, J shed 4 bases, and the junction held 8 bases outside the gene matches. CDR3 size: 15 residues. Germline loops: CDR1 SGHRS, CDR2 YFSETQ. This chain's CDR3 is CASSYSGTGTYEQYF. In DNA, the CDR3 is TGCGCCAGCAGCTACTCCGGGACAGGGACATACGAGCAGTACTTC.

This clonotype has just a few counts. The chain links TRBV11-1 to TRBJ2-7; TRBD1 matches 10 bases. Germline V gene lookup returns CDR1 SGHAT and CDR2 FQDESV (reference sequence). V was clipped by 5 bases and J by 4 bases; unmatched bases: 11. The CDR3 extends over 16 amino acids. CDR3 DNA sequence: TGTGCCAGCAGCAACCCGGGACAGGGGCTGATGTACGAGCAGTACTTC. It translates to CASSNPGQGLMYEQYF. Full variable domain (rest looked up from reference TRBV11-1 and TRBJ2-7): EAEVAQSPRYKITEKSQAVAFWCDPISGHATLYWYRQILGQGPELLVQFQDESVVDDSQLPKDRFSAERLKGVDSTLKIQPAELGDSAMYLCASSNPGQGLMYEQYFGPGTRLTVT.

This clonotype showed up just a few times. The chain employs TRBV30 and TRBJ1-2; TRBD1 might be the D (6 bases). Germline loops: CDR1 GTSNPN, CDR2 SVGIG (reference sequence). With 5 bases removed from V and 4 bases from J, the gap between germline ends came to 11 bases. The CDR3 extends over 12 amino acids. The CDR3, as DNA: TGTGCCTGGGAGGGGGACACCTATGGCTACACCTTC. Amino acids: CAWEGDTYGYTF.

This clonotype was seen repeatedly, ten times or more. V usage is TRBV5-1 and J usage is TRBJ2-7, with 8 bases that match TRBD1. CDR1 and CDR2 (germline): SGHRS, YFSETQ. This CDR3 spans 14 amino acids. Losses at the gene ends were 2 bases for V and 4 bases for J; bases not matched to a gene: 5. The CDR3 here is CASSFGQGEYEQYF. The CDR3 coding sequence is TGCGCCAGCAGCTTTGGACAGGGAGAGTACGAGCAGTACTTC.

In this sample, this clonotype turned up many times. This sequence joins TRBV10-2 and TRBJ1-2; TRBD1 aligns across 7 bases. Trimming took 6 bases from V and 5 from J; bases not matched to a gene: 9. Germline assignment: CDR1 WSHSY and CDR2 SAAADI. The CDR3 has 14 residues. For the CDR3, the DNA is TGCGCCAGCAGGCCCCAGGGGGGGGCTTATGGCTACACCTTC. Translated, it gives CASRPQGGAYGYTF.

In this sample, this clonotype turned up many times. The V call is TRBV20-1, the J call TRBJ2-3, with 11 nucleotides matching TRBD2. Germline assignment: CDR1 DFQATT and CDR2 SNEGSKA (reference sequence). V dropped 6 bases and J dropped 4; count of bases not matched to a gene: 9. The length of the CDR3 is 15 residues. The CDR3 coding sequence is TGCAGTGCCCCCCTACTAGCGGGAGTGGCAGATACGCAGTATTTT. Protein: CSAPLLAGVADTQYF.

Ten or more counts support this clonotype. CDR3 in DNA: TGCAGTGCTCCGACAGGGTTCTACGAGCAGTACTTC. Residues: CSAPTGFYEQYF. V gene TRBV20-1 combines with J gene TRBJ2-7; 7 bases agree with TRBD1. Germline trimming cut 5 bases from V and 3 bases from J; bases unmatched to any gene: 4. The CDR3 sequence is 12 residues long. CDR1 is DFQATT, CDR2 SNEGSKA, per germline (reference sequence).

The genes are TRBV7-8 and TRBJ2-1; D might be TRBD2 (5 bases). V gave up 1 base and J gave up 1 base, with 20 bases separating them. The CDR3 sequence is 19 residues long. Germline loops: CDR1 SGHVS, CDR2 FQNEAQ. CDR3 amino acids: CASSLGLGLRLGSYNEQFF. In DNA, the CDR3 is TGTGCCAGCAGCTTAGGGTTAGGACTGCGGTTAGGTTCCTACAATGAGCAGTTCTTC.

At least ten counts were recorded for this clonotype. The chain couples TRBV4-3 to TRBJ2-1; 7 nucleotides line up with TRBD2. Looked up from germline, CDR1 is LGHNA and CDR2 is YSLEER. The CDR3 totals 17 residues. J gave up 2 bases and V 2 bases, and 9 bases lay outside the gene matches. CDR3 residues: CASSQKGTGGAYNEQFF. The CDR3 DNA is TGCGCCAGCAGCCAAAAGGGAACGGGGGGAGCCTACAATGAGCAGTTCTTC.

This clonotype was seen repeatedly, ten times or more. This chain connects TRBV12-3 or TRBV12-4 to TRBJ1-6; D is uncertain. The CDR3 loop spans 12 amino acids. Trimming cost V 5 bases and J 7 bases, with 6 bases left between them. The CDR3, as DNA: TGTGCCAGCAGTAGGGTGAATTCACCCCTCCACTTT. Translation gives CASSRVNSPLHF.

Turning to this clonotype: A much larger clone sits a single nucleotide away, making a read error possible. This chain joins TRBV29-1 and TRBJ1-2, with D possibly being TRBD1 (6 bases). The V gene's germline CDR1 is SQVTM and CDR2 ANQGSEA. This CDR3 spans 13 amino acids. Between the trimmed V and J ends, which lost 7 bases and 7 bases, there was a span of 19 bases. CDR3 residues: CSGEGTYAAGYTF. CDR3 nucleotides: TGCAGCGGTGAGGGGACATACGCCGCTGGCTACACCTTC.

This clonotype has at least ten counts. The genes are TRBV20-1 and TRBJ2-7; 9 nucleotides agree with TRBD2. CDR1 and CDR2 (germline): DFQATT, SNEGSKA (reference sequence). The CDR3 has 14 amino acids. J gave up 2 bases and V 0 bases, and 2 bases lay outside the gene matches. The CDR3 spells CSARDTSGPYEQYF. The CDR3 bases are TGCAGTGCTAGAGATACTAGCGGGCCCTACGAGCAGTACTTC.

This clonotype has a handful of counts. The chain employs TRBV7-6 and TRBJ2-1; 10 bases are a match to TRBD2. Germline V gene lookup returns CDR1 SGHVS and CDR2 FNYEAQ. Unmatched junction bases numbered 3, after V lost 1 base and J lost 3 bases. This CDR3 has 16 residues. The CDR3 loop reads CASSLELAGSYNEQFF. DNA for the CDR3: TGTGCCAGCAGCTTAGAACTAGCGGGAAGCTACAATGAGCAGTTCTTC.

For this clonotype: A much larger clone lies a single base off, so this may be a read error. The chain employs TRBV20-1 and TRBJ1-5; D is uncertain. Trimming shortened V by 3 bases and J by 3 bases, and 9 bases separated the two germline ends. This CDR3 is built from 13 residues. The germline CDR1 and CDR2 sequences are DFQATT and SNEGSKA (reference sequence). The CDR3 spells CSASGKTNQPQHF. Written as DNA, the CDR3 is TGCAGTGCTAGCGGCAAGACCAATCAGCCCCAGCATTTT.

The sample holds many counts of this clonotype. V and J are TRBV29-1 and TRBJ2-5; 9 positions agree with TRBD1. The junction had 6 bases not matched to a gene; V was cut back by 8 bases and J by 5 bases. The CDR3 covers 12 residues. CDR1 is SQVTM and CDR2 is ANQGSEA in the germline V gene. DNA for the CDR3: TGCAGCACCAGACAGGGGGTCGAGACCCAGTACTTC. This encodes CSTRQGVETQYF.

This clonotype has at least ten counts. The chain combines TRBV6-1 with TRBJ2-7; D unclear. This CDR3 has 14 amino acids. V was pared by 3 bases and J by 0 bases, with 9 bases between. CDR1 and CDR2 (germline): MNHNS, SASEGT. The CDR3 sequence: CASSDPVPSYEQYF. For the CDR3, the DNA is TGTGCCAGCAGTGACCCAGTACCCTCCTACGAGCAGTACTTC.

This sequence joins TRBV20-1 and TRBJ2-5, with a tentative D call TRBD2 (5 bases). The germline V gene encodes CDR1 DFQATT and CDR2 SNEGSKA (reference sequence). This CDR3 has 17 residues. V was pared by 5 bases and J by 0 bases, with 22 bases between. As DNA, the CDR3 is TGCAGTGCTGGCCCCCGACTCCGGGAAACGTACCAAGAGACCCAGTACTTC. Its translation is CSAGPRLRETYQETQYF.

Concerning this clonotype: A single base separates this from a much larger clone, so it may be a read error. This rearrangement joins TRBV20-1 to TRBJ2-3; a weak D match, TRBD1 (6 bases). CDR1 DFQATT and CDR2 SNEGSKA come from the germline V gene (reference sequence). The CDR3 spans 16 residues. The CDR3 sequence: CTARPLGRGSTDTQYF. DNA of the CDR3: TGCACTGCTAGACCCCTCGGCAGGGGAAGCACAGATACGCAGTATTTT.

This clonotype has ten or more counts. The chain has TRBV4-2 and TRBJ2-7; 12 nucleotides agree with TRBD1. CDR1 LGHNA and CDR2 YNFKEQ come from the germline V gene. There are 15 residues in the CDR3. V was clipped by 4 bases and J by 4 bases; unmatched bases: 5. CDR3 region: CASSRPGQGAYEQYF. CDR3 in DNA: TGTGCCAGCAGCCGCCCGGGACAGGGGGCTTACGAGCAGTACTTC.

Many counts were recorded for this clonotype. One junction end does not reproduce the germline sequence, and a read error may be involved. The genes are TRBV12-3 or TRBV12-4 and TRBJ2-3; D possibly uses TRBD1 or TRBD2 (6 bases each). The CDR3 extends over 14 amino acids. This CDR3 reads CASSLGGSTDTQYF. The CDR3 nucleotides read TGTGCCAGCAGCTTAGGGGGGAGCACAGATACGCAGTATTTT.